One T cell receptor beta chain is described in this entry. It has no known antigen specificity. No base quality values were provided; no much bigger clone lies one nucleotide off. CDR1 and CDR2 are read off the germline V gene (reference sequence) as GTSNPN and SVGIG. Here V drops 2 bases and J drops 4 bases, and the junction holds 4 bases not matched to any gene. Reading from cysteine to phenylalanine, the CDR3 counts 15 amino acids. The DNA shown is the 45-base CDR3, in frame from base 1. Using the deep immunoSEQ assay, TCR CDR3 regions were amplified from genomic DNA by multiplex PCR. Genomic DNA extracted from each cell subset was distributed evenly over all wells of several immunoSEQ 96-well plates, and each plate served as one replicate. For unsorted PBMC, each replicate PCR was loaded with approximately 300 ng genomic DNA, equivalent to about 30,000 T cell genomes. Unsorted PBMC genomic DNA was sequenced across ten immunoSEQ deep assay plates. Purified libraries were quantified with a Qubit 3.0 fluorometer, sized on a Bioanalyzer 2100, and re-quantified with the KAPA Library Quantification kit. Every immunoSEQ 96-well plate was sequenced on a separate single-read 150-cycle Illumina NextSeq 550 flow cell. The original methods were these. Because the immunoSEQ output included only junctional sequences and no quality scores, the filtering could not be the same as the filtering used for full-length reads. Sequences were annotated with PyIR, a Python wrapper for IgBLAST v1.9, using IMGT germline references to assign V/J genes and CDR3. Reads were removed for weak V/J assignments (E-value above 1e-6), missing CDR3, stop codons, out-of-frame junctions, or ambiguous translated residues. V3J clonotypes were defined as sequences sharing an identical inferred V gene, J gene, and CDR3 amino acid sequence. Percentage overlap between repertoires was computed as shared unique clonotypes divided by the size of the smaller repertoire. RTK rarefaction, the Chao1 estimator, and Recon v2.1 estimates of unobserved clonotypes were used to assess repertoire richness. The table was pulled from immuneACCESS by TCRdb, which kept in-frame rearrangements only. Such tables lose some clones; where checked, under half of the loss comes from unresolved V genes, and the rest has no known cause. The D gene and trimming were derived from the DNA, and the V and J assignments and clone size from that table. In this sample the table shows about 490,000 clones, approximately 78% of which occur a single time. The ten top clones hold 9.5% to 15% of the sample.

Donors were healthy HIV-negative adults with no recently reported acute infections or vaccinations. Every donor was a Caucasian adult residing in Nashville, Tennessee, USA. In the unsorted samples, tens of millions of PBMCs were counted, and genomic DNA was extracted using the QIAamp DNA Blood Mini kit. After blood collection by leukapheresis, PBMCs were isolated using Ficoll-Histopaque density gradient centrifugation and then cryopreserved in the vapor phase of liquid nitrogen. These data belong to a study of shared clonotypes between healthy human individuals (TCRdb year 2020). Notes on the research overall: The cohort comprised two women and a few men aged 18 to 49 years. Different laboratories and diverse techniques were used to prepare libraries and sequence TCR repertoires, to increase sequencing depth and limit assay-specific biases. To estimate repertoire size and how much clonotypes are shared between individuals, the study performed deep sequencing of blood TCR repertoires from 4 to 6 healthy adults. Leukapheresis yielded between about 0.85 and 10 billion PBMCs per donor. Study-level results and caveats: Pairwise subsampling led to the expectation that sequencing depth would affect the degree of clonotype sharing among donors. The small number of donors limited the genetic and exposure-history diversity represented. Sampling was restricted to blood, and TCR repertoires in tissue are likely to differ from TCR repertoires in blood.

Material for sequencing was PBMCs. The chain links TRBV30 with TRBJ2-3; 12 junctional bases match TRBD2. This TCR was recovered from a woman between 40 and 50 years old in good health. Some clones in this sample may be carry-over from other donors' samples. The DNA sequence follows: TGTGCCTGGAGTAAACTAGCGGGAGGACCAGATACGCAGTATTTT. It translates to CAWSKLAGGPDTQYF.